One sample yielded the 30 T cell receptor beta chains listed below, sequenced in a study of response to subunit inactivated influenza vaccine. TCRdb ran MiXCR on the RT-PCR reads and lists one entry per CDR3 protein. The data hold about 800,000 distinct CDR3 sequences, with around 21% observed a single time. Sequencing used PBMCs from blood, obtained 5 days after vaccination. Receptors originate from a man between 45 and 60 years old who received an inactivated influenza vaccine.

With regard to this clonotype: Given a much more abundant clone one base away, this may be a read error. V gene TRBV12-3 or TRBV12-4 combines with J gene TRBJ1-5; a possible D gene is TRBD1 (5 bases). This CDR3 has 16 residues. V was pared by 7 bases and J by 0 bases, with 16 bases between. The CDR3 loop is CASTRAAHNSNQPQHF. The DNA of the CDR3 is TGTGCCAGCACCAGGGCGGCACACAATAGCAATCAGCCCCAGCATTTT.

This clonotype occurred a few times. The CDR3 spells CASSRDKSYEQYF. The CDR3 DNA is TGTGCCAGCAGTCGGGACAAAAGCTACGAGCAGTACTTC. The V and J genes are TRBV6-2 or TRBV6-3 and TRBJ2-7; possibly TRBD1 for D (6 bases). Per germline, CDR1 MNHEY and CDR2 SVGEGT. The CDR3 extends over 13 amino acids. V was trimmed by 5 bases and J by 3 bases, leaving 11 bases between them.

V usage is TRBV7-8 and J usage is TRBJ2-1, with D perhaps matching TRBD2 (7 bases). Germline V gene data show CDR1 as SGHVS and CDR2 as FQNEAQ. This CDR3 is built from 16 residues. The ends were cut back, 6 bases at V and 4 bases at J, with 19 bases in the middle. The CDR3 bases are TGTGCCAGCAGTCCAAACCGGGGGGCAAAGTACAATGAGCAGTTCTTC. Amino acid sequence: CASSPNRGAKYNEQFF.

This sequence joins TRBV25-1 and TRBJ2-5; 9 bases match TRBD1. V gave up 4 bases and J gave up 5 bases; unmatched junction bases: 8. The germline V gene has CDR1 MGHDK and CDR2 SYGVNS. The CDR3 spans 15 residues. The CDR3 reads CASSGEQGAKETQYF. CDR3 bases: TGTGCCAGCAGTGGTGAACAGGGGGCTAAGGAGACCCAGTACTTC.

This clonotype was recorded a few times. This sequence joins TRBV16 and TRBJ2-7, with TRBD1 matching 7 bases. This CDR3 spans 15 amino acids. CDR1 and CDR2 from the germline V gene are KGHSY and FQNENV. Germline trimming cut 0 bases from V and 3 bases from J; bases unmatched to any gene: 5. The CDR3 nucleotides are TGTGCCAGCAGCCAATCCCCGGGACAGATCTACGAGCAGTACTTC. Translation: CASSQSPGQIYEQYF.

The chain carries TRBV29-1 and TRBJ2-3; TRBD2 matches 10 bases. The germline gives CDR1 SQVTM, CDR2 ANQGSEA. Losses at the gene ends were 3 bases for V and 4 bases for J; bases not matched to a gene: 7. The CDR3 spans 15 residues. CDR3 residues: CSVDGLAGGPDTQYF. The CDR3 DNA follows: TGCAGCGTTGATGGGTTAGCGGGGGGCCCAGATACGCAGTATTTT.

The sample holds a few counts of this clonotype. The gene calls are TRBV20-1 and TRBJ2-2; 12 bases are shared with TRBD1. V gave up 6 bases and J gave up 4 bases; unmatched junction bases: 9. Germline loops: CDR1 DFQATT, CDR2 SNEGSKA (reference sequence). This CDR3 comprises 16 residues. CDR3 sequence reads: CSAAGTGGLATGELFF. CDR3 sequence (DNA): TGCAGTGCCGCCGGGACAGGGGGCCTGGCCACCGGGGAGCTGTTTTTT.

This clonotype was counted between two and nine times. The V call is TRBV2, the J call TRBJ2-1, with TRBD1 identical over 9 bases. Germline V gene sequence: CDR1 SNHLY, CDR2 FYNNEI. The CDR3 is 13 residues long. V was pared by 5 bases and J by 10 bases, with 6 bases of the junction left unmatched. CDR3 region: CASSSGQGREQFF. The CDR3 coding sequence is TGTGCCAGCAGTTCGGGACAGGGACGCGAGCAGTTCTTC. Variable domain in full (rest from reference TRBV2 and TRBJ2-1): EPEVTQTPSHQVTQMGQEVILRCVPISNHLYFYWYRQILGQKVEFLVSFYNNEISEKSEIFDDQFSVERPDGSNFTLKIRSTKLEDSAMYFCASSSGQGREQFFGPGTRLTVL.

The chain is built from TRBV7-9 and TRBJ1-1; 9 positions agree with TRBD1. Germline V gene sequence: CDR1 SEHNR, CDR2 FQNEAQ (reference sequence). The CDR3 runs 14 residues. The junction had 13 bases not matched to a gene; V was cut back by 7 bases and J by 10 bases. This chain's CDR3 is CASTTGQGVSVAFF. The CDR3 DNA follows: TGTGCCAGCACCACGGGACAGGGAGTATCGGTAGCTTTCTTT.

V is TRBV12-3 or TRBV12-4 and J is TRBJ2-7; 8 bases match TRBD2. The ends lost 6 bases at V and 3 bases at J; junction bases unmatched: 7. The CDR3 is 14 residues long. This CDR3 reads CASRQRAGDYEQYF. For the CDR3, the DNA is TGTGCCAGCAGACAACGAGCGGGAGACTACGAGCAGTACTTC.

The V and J genes are TRBV20-1 and TRBJ2-5; TRBD1 is a possible D gene (6 bases). The CDR3 is 13 residues long. V lost 6 bases, J lost 5 bases, and 16 bases lay in between. Germline CDR1 reads DFQATT; CDR2 reads SNEGSKA (reference sequence). This chain's CDR3 is CSAQRQAGETQYF. For the CDR3, the DNA is TGCAGTGCCCAAAGACAGGCCGGGGAGACCCAGTACTTC.

The table lists this clonotype with a few counts. This chain uses TRBV7-8 with TRBJ2-5; D gene uncertain. Germline CDR1 and CDR2: SGHVS and FQNEAQ. The CDR3 covers 13 residues. V lost 1 base and J 9 bases, leaving 12 bases between the germline ends. The CDR3 DNA follows: TGTGCCAGCAGCTTAGGTGTCTCCCAGGCCCAGTACTTC. Protein sequence: CASSLGVSQAQYF.

In this sample, this clonotype turned up a few times. The V and J genes are TRBV11-2 and TRBJ2-1; tentative D call: TRBD1 (5 bases). CDR1 is SGHAT, CDR2 FQNNGV, per germline. Trimming removed 6 bases from V and 3 bases from J, with 24 bases in between. The CDR3 is made up of 18 amino acids. CDR3: CASSSNRQSLGFYNEQFF. CDR3 DNA: TGTGCCAGCAGTTCGAACCGACAGTCCCTTGGATTCTACAATGAGCAGTTCTTC.

The J gene is TRBJ2-7, the V gene TRBV7-9, with unresolved D. The CDR3 is made up of 13 amino acids. Germline CDR1 is SEHNR and CDR2 is FQNEAQ (reference sequence). V was cut by 0 bases and J by 4 bases, with 7 bases left in between. CDR3 nucleotide sequence: TGTGCCAGCAGCTTAGCGAGCCATTACGAGCAGTACTTC. As protein: CASSLASHYEQYF.

The rearrangement links TRBV10-3 to TRBJ2-7; D remains unclear. Trimming removed 5 bases at V and 1 base at J, with 9 bases between. Germline CDR1 and CDR2: ENHRY and SYGVKD. The CDR3 loop spans 13 amino acids. CDR3 DNA: TGTGCCATCAGTATGGGTCTTTCCTACGAGCAGTACTTC. Amino acids: CAISMGLSYEQYF.

This clonotype was counted a few times. The rearrangement uses TRBV24-1 and TRBJ2-3; unclear D gene. This CDR3 has 13 residues. Per the germline V gene, CDR1 is KGHDR and CDR2 is SFDVKD. V was clipped by 4 bases and J by 0 bases, with 4 bases between them. This CDR3 reads CATSELSTDTQYF. In DNA, the CDR3 is TGTGCCACCAGTGAATTAAGCACAGATACGCAGTATTTT.

The chain employs TRBV6-2 or TRBV6-3 and TRBJ1-1; D remains unclear. This CDR3 is 11 amino acids long. V was clipped by 7 bases and J by 7 bases, with 10 bases between them. Per the germline V gene, CDR1 is MNHEY and CDR2 is SVGEGT. The CDR3 DNA reads TGTGCCAGCACCCAAACAAATGAAGCTTTCTTT. Its translation is CASTQTNEAFF.

This clonotype was observed many times. The chain uses TRBV5-1 and TRBJ1-1; D may be TRBD1 (6 bases). V lost 3 bases to trimming and J lost 4 bases, with 10 bases between them. CDR1 and CDR2 from the germline V gene are SGHRS and YFSETQ. CDR3 size: 13 residues. CDR3 bases: TGCGCCAGCAGCTCGGGACAATCCACTGAAGCTTTCTTT. It codes for CASSSGQSTEAFF.

The V gene is TRBV20-1, the J gene TRBJ2-7; 8 bases match TRBD1. The CDR3 is made up of 16 amino acids. The junction had 12 bases not matched to a gene; V was cut back by 5 bases and J by 0 bases. Germline CDR1 and CDR2: DFQATT and SNEGSKA (reference sequence). CDR3 nucleotide sequence: TGCAGTGCTTCAGAGGTGGACAGGGCGAGCTCCTACGAGCAGTACTTC. Its protein product is CSASEVDRASSYEQYF.

The J gene is TRBJ1-1, the V gene TRBV7-8; no clear D. Germline loops: CDR1 SGHVS, CDR2 FQNEAQ. Trimming removed 5 bases at V and 0 bases at J, with 19 bases between. CDR3 size: 17 residues. In nucleotides, the CDR3 is TGTGCCAGCAGCCCCGGATCAAGGAGGCGGATGAACACTGAAGCTTTCTTT. It encodes CASSPGSRRRMNTEAFF.

In nucleotides, the CDR3 is TGTGCCATCAGTGAGTTTCAGGGGGGGGTCTACGAGCAGTACTTC. This codes for CAISEFQGGVYEQYF. The chain is built from TRBV10-3 and TRBJ2-7; D could derive from TRBD1 or TRBD2 (7 bases each). Germline V CDR1 and CDR2: ENHRY, SYGVKD. Trimming stripped 1 base from V and 3 bases from J, with 13 bases between. This CDR3 comprises 15 residues.

This chain joins TRBV9 and TRBJ2-1; the D gene could be TRBD1 or TRBD2 (6 bases each). In germline, CDR1 is SGDLS, CDR2 YYNGEE. V shed 0 bases and J shed 5 bases, with 15 bases lying between them. The CDR3 is 16 residues long. CDR3 bases: TGTGCCAGCAGCGTAGTTGGGGGGCCAGGCGACAATGAGCAGTTCTTC. As protein: CASSVVGGPGDNEQFF.

This clonotype has ten or more counts. The J gene is TRBJ2-2, the V gene TRBV29-1; perhaps TRBD1 as D (5 bases). Between the trimmed V and J ends, which lost 6 bases and 1 base, there was a span of 9 bases. The CDR3 totals 13 residues. The germline V gene encodes CDR1 SQVTM and CDR2 ANQGSEA. CDR3 in amino acids: CSVIGQNTGELFF. The CDR3 DNA reads TGCAGCGTAATTGGACAGAACACCGGGGAGCTGTTTTTT.

This clonotype has a handful of counts. The chain carries TRBV5-1 and TRBJ2-7; D possibly matches TRBD1 or TRBD2 (5 bases each). The germline gives CDR1 SGHRS, CDR2 YFSETQ. The ends were cut back, 0 bases at V and 2 bases at J, with 24 bases in the middle. The CDR3 is made up of 19 amino acids. The CDR3 sequence is CASSLGAGTVTGQAYEQYF. The CDR3 DNA reads as TGCGCCAGCAGCTTGGGGGCGGGTACGGTCACAGGACAAGCCTACGAGCAGTACTTC. Complete variable domain (other parts from reference TRBV5-1 and TRBJ2-7): KAGVTQTPRYLIKTRGQQVTLSCSPISGHRSVSWYQQTPGQGLQFLFEYFSETQRNKGNFPGRFSGRQFSNSRSEMNVSTLELGDSALYLCASSLGAGTVTGQAYEQYFGPGTRLTVT.

This clonotype was seen only a few times. V and J are TRBV6-1 and TRBJ2-5; no firm D call. V dropped 1 base and J dropped 1 base, with 10 bases sitting between them. Germline V gene data show CDR1 as MNHNS and CDR2 as SASEGT. The CDR3 sequence is 15 residues long. The CDR3 nucleotides read TGTGCCAGCAGTGAAGGTCCCCTCCCCCAAGAGACCCAGTACTTC. Protein sequence: CASSEGPLPQETQYF.

The table lists this clonotype with a few counts. The chain employs TRBV20-1 and TRBJ2-3; 12 bases align to TRBD2. From germline, CDR1 is DFQATT and CDR2 SNEGSKA (reference sequence). Losses at the gene ends were 0 bases for V and 0 bases for J; bases not matched to a gene: 19. There are 22 residues in the CDR3. CDR3 DNA sequence: TGCAGTGCTAGAGATGGGCCGTTGTTACTAGCGGGAGGCCCTATTAGCACAGATACGCAGTATTTT. Translation gives CSARDGPLLLAGGPISTDTQYF.

This clonotype was counted between two and nine times. The CDR3 DNA reads TGTGCCAGCACCCGAGTTGGCGGGGACGAGCAGTACTTC. This codes for CASTRVGGDEQYF. The chain is built from TRBV6-2 or TRBV6-3 and TRBJ2-7, with D possibly TRBD2 on 6 matching bases. The CDR3 runs 13 residues. Germline V gene data show CDR1 as MNHEY and CDR2 as SVGEGT. The V end lost 7 bases, the J end lost 5 bases, and 15 bases lay between the germline ends.

The chain employs TRBV10-2 and TRBJ1-2; 9 bases line up with TRBD1. The trim removed 8 bases at V and 3 bases at J, leaving 7 bases unmatched. The CDR3 loop spans 14 amino acids. Germline loops: CDR1 WSHSY, CDR2 SAAADI. The CDR3 DNA is TGCGCCAGCGCTCCACAGGGGGCAGACTATGGCTACACCTTC. Its protein product is CASAPQGADYGYTF.

This clonotype was seen ten or more times. The V gene is TRBV3-1, the J gene TRBJ2-1; TRBD1 agrees at 8 bases. Germline assignment: CDR1 LGHDT and CDR2 YNNKEL (reference sequence). The CDR3 runs to 13 residues. J lost 10 bases, V lost 3 bases, and 5 bases had no gene match. CDR3 nucleotide sequence: TGTGCCAGCAGCCAGGGCGGGACAGGAGAGCAGTTCTTC. Encoded protein: CASSQGGTGEQFF.

J is TRBJ2-7 and V is TRBV9; D gene unclear. CDR1 is SGDLS, CDR2 YYNGEE, per germline. The ends were cut back, 2 bases at V and 3 bases at J, with 12 bases in the middle. CDR3 length: 14 amino acids. CDR3 DNA sequence: TGTGCCAGCAGCGTGGGCGCTATAGACTACGAGCAGTACTTC. This sequence encodes CASSVGAIDYEQYF.